This T cell receptor beta chain was recorded in a study of T cell responses to AZD1222 COVID-19 vaccine. In regard to this clone: Its specificity is not known.

Generated by immunoSEQ multiplex PCR, the TCRdb table keeps only in-frame clones and is missing some. This sample yields tens of thousands of clones, of which more than 70% are seen a single time; roughly 8% belongs to the top ten. Study results and limitations: An increase in Spike-specific TCR breadth and depth was observed after two AZD1222 doses. At study baseline, merely five or six AZD1222 recipients were seropositive.

Germline V CDR1 and CDR2: GTSNPN, SVGIG (reference sequence). The CDR3 sequence is 16 residues long. With 3 bases removed from V and 6 bases from J, the gap between germline ends came to 21 bases. This sample comprised peripheral blood, obtained on day 0 of AZD1222 vaccination. This TCR derives from an adult in good health. This chain joins TRBV30 and TRBJ1-3; D is possibly TRBD1 (5 bases). The CDR3 DNA follows: TGTGCCTGGAGAGGGAGTAAGGGGAGAGAGTCAAACACCATATATTTT. This sequence encodes CAWRGSKGRESNTIYF. Complete variable domain (other parts from reference TRBV30 and TRBJ1-3): SQTIHQWPATLVQPVGSPLSLECTVEGTSNPNLYWYRQAAGRGLQLLFYSVGIGQISSEVPQNLSASRPQDRQFILSSKKLLLSDSGFYLCAWRGSKGRESNTIYFGEGSWLTVV.